Following are 22 T cell receptor beta chains from one sample sequenced in a study of T cell repertoires in cytomegalovirus infection. TCRdb re-called the reads with MiXCR, one entry per CDR3 protein. The table shows under 250,000 distinct CDR3 sequences, with 6.5% occurring only once. Sequences were obtained from PBMCs. The receptors come from a human donor in good health (CMV status not recorded). Some clones in this sample may be carry-over from other donors' samples.

The J gene is TRBJ2-5, the V gene TRBV7-9; TRBD2 matches at 10 bases. CDR3 length: 16 residues. With V trimmed by 4 bases and J by 6 bases, 11 bases remained unmatched. Germline CDR1 reads SEHNR; CDR2 reads FQNEAQ (reference sequence). The CDR3 region has the DNA TGTGCCAGCAGCTCCTATAGCGGGGGGACTGTACAGACCCAGTACTTC. This translates into CASSSYSGGTVQTQYF.

This clonotype has more than one count but fewer than ten. CDR3 sequence: CSVGTAPTGELFF. The CDR3 DNA reads as TGCAGCGTGGGGACAGCTCCCACCGGGGAGCTGTTTTTT. This rearrangement joins TRBV29-1 to TRBJ2-2, with TRBD1 matching 7 bases. This CDR3 contains 13 residues. Germline CDR1 reads SQVTM; CDR2 reads ANQGSEA. Trimming removed 6 bases from V and 4 bases from J; junction bases left unmatched: 5.

This clonotype came up many times. V is TRBV6-2 or TRBV6-3 and J is TRBJ2-7; 7 bases map to TRBD1. Germline V gene lookup returns CDR1 MNHEY and CDR2 SVGEGT. This CDR3 is built from 13 residues. V lost 5 bases and J lost 6; bases outside the gene matches: 7. The CDR3 DNA is TGTGCCAGCAGTGCCCCCGGGACAGTCGAGCAGTACTTC. This gives the protein CASSAPGTVEQYF.

The table lists this clonotype with a count of one. This may be a read error: a much more frequent sequence differs by one nucleotide. J is TRBJ1-2 and V is TRBV28; D is ambiguous. CDR1 is MDHEN, CDR2 SYDVKM, per germline. This CDR3 has 13 amino acids. The CDR3 is CAGSLLANYGYTF. In DNA form, the CDR3 reads TGTGCCGGCAGTTTATTGGCTAACTATGGCTACACCTTC.

This clonotype was found many times. The chain combines TRBV7-3 with TRBJ1-2, with a possible D match to TRBD1 (5 bases). This CDR3 has 12 residues. The V end lost 2 bases, the J end lost 8 bases, and 9 bases lay between the germline ends. Looked up from germline, CDR1 is SGHTA and CDR2 is FQGTGA. The CDR3 region has the DNA TGTGCCAGCAGCTTATTTGGGGCGGGCTACACCTTC. This encodes CASSLFGAGYTF.

The chain carries TRBV20-1 and TRBJ1-2, with D unclear. Trimming stripped 3 bases from V and 3 bases from J, with 5 bases between. CDR3 length: 11 residues. From germline, CDR1 is DFQATT and CDR2 SNEGSKA (reference sequence). For the CDR3, the DNA is TGCAGTGCTAGGAGGGACTATGGCTACACCTTC. Its translation: CSARRDYGYTF.

This clonotype was counted ten times or more. V and J are TRBV20-1 and TRBJ1-5; 7 positions agree with TRBD1. This CDR3 is built from 13 residues. Germline assignment: CDR1 DFQATT and CDR2 SNEGSKA (reference sequence). V dropped 7 bases and J dropped 5; count of bases not matched to a gene: 8. The CDR3 bases are TGCAGTGGCAGACAGGGTGCGGATCAGCCCCAGCATTTT. Encoded protein: CSGRQGADQPQHF.

This clonotype was found a few times. The J gene is TRBJ2-7, the V gene TRBV30; D uncertain. Per the germline V gene, CDR1 is GTSNPN and CDR2 is SVGIG (reference sequence). V was cut by 3 bases and J by 0 bases, with 12 bases left in between. The CDR3 consists of 14 residues. In nucleotides, the CDR3 is TGTGCCTGGAGGCCGCTTGGCGGCTCCTACGAGCAGTACTTC. It specifies CAWRPLGGSYEQYF.

This clonotype appeared a few times. The chain joins TRBV20-1 to TRBJ2-5; 7 positions agree with TRBD2. Germline trimming cut 3 bases from V and 3 bases from J; bases unmatched to any gene: 7. Germline V CDR1 and CDR2: DFQATT, SNEGSKA (reference sequence). The CDR3 sequence is 14 residues long. Written as DNA, the CDR3 is TGCAGTGCTAGCAAGGGACTACACAAAGAGACCCAGTACTTC. Amino acid sequence: CSASKGLHKETQYF.

This clonotype showed up many times. This sequence joins TRBV10-3 and TRBJ2-7; the D gene is possibly TRBD1 (6 bases). Germline V gene data show CDR1 as ENHRY and CDR2 as SYGVKD. Trimming pared 3 bases from V and 6 bases from J, leaving 12 bases between. The CDR3 sequence is 13 residues long. The CDR3 spells CAISERGISEQYF. In DNA form, the CDR3 reads TGTGCCATCAGTGAAAGGGGGATCTCCGAGCAGTACTTC.

The table lists this clonotype with many counts. The chain uses TRBV7-8 and TRBJ2-7; D may be TRBD2 (7 bases). CDR1 is SGHVS and CDR2 is FQNEAQ in the germline V gene. V was pared by 2 bases and J by 2 bases, with 13 bases between. The CDR3 is made up of 15 amino acids. The DNA of the CDR3 is TGTGCCAGCAGCTTACGGGGGGCAGGGACCTACGAGCAGTACTTC. Translation gives CASSLRGAGTYEQYF.

This clonotype was observed at least ten times. The V and J genes are TRBV5-1 and TRBJ2-2; D possibly corresponds to TRBD2 (5 bases). The CDR3 covers 15 residues. Germline V CDR1 and CDR2: SGHRS, YFSETQ. V was pared by 6 bases and J by 0 bases, with 12 bases between. The CDR3 coding sequence is TGCGCCAGCATTAGAGGGCCCACGAACACCGGGGAGCTGTTTTTT. Amino acids: CASIRGPTNTGELFF.

This clonotype was detected only a few times. The chain carries TRBV12-3 or TRBV12-4 and TRBJ2-7, with a tentative D call TRBD2 (5 bases). V lost 1 base and J lost 5, with 15 bases in between. The CDR3 is 15 residues long. The CDR3 DNA follows: TGTGCCAGCAGTTTAGGGCTAGCTCCCCCTCACGAGCAGTACTTC. Its translation: CASSLGLAPPHEQYF.

This clonotype appeared many times. The V and J genes are TRBV29-1 and TRBJ2-5, with 7 bases identical to TRBD1. Germline V gene lookup returns CDR1 SQVTM and CDR2 ANQGSEA. V trimming: 7 bases; J trimming: 3 bases; junction bases outside the gene matches: 5. CDR3 length: 12 residues. As DNA, the CDR3 is TGCAGCGCGCGACAGGGAAAAGAGACCCAGTACTTC. Translation: CSARQGKETQYF. The full variable domain, rest sourced from reference TRBV29-1 and TRBJ2-5, is SAVISQKPSRDICQRGTSLTIQCQVDSQVTMMFWYRQQPGQSLTLIATANQGSEATYESGFVIDKFPISRPNLTFSTLTVSNMSPEDSSIYLCSARQGKETQYFGPGTRLLVL.

In this sample, this clonotype turned up many times. CDR3 coding DNA: TGCAGCGCGAGGGAGGGTTCCTACGAGCAGTACTTC. It is translated as CSAREGSYEQYF. This chain links TRBV29-1 with TRBJ2-7; 7 bases are a match to TRBD2. Germline V CDR1 and CDR2: SQVTM, ANQGSEA. V gave up 7 bases and J gave up 1 base; unmatched junction bases: 4. The length of the CDR3 is 12 residues.

This clonotype was observed a few times. The CDR3: CASSETGSNQPQHF. CDR3 DNA sequence: TGTGCCAGCAGTGAGACAGGGAGCAATCAGCCCCAGCATTTT. This chain uses TRBV2 with TRBJ1-5; 7 bases agree with TRBD1. The J segment lost 1 base and the V segment lost 3 bases, leaving 0 bases of the junction unmatched. The germline V gene has CDR1 SNHLY and CDR2 FYNNEI. This CDR3 spans 14 amino acids.

The CDR3 sequence: CASSLPQTGEAFF. CDR3 nucleotides: TGTGCCAGCAGTTTGCCCCAGACAGGTGAAGCTTTCTTT. The V gene is TRBV28, the J gene TRBJ1-1, with D possibly being TRBD1 (6 bases). Trimming cost V 3 bases and J 7 bases, with 12 bases left between them. Per germline, CDR1 MDHEN and CDR2 SYDVKM. The CDR3 is 13 residues long.

Turning to this clonotype: A much larger clone differs by one base, so this may be a read error. The J gene is TRBJ2-5, the V gene TRBV7-2; no firm D call. The CDR3 has 13 amino acids. Germline V gives CDR1 SGHTA, CDR2 FQGNSA. V lost 0 bases and J 3 bases, leaving 5 bases between the germline ends. The CDR3 spells CASSLAREETQYF. Here the CDR3 DNA reads TGTGCCAGCAGCTTAGCACGAGAAGAGACCCAGTACTTC.

The chain has TRBV7-2 and TRBJ2-5; D unclear. CDR3 length: 14 amino acids. Trimming left V 5 bases short and J 2 bases short, with 12 bases between. CDR1 and CDR2 from the germline V gene are SGHTA and FQGNSA. DNA for the CDR3: TGTGCCAGCAGCCCTAACCCGAGGCAAGAGACCCAGTACTTC. Amino acid sequence: CASSPNPRQETQYF.

This clonotype was found many times. The chain links TRBV5-6 to TRBJ2-1; 8 positions match TRBD2. The germline V gene has CDR1 SGHDT and CDR2 YYEEEE. This CDR3 is built from 17 residues. V dropped 2 bases and J dropped 4; count of bases not matched to a gene: 11. DNA of the CDR3: TGTGCCAGCAGCTTAGGGCCGCGGGGGGAAGGTTACAATGAGCAGTTCTTC. The encoded protein is CASSLGPRGEGYNEQFF. Filled out from reference TRBV5-6 and TRBJ2-1, the complete variable domain reads DAGVTQSPTHLIKTRGQQVTLRCSPKSGHDTVSWYQQALGQGPQFIFQYYEEEERQRGNFPDRFSGHQFPNYSSELNVNALLLGDSALYLCASSLGPRGEGYNEQFFGPGTRLTVL.

The rearrangement links TRBV20-1 to TRBJ2-7; D is undetermined. The V and J ends lost 2 bases and 4 bases respectively, with 6 bases between them. This CDR3 spans 11 amino acids. Germline V lookup: CDR1 DFQATT, CDR2 SNEGSKA (reference sequence). The CDR3 sequence: CSARRRYEQYF. The CDR3 DNA follows: TGCAGTGCTAGAAGGCGTTACGAGCAGTACTTC.

Ten or more counts support this clonotype. The chain couples TRBV28 to TRBJ2-1; 9 bases agree with TRBD1. V shed 8 bases and J 7 bases; nucleotides not matched to a gene: 15. The CDR3 length is 16 residues. Per the germline V gene, CDR1 is MDHEN and CDR2 is SYDVKM. Here the CDR3 reads CASGPYPGQGSNEQFF. The CDR3 DNA sequence: TGTGCCAGCGGCCCTTATCCGGGACAGGGTTCTAATGAGCAGTTCTTC.